The 4 T cell receptor beta chains below all came from one sample that was sequenced in a study of blood T cell repertoires in COVID-19 (dated by TCRdb to the early 2020s). Library preparation employed the immunoSEQ multiplex PCR assay. The clones in this table, taken by TCRdb from immuneACCESS, are in-frame only. Not every clone is retained; where verified, under half of the shortfall comes from an unresolved V gene, and the cause of the rest is unknown. This sample is represented by tens of thousands of clones; 75% to 90% of them were singletons. Approximately 15% of the sample is in the top ten clones. The sample consisted of peripheral blood. The receptor set was obtained from a man in his forties or fifties with COVID-19, enrolled during active disease.

The genes are TRBV2 and TRBJ2-5; 10 nucleotides line up with TRBD2. In germline, CDR1 is SNHLY, CDR2 FYNNEI. J gave up 5 bases and V 4 bases, and 13 bases lay outside the gene matches. This CDR3 is built from 17 residues. DNA for the CDR3: TGTGCCAGCAGTGCGAGCCTAGCGGGGGCGGGAGGGGAGACCCAGTACTTC. Translation: CASSASLAGAGGETQYF. Full variable domain (remainder filled in from reference TRBV2 and TRBJ2-5): EPEVTQTPSHQVTQMGQEVILRCVPISNHLYFYWYRQILGQKVEFLVSFYNNEISEKSEIFDDQFSVERPDGSNFTLKIRSTKLEDSAMYFCASSASLAGAGGETQYFGPGTRLLVL.

V gene TRBV2 combines with J gene TRBJ2-7, with 14 bases matching TRBD2. This CDR3 is built from 13 residues. The germline V gene has CDR1 SNHLY and CDR2 FYNNEI. With V trimmed by 7 bases and J by 7 bases, 3 bases remained unmatched. The CDR3 DNA reads TGTGCCAGCATAGGGACTAGCGGGGGTGAGCAGTACTTC. Translating it yields CASIGTSGGEQYF.

The chain is built from TRBV13 and TRBJ2-7; D possibly corresponds to TRBD2 (6 bases). CDR3 size: 14 residues. The ends were cut back, 4 bases at V and 1 base at J, with 11 bases in the middle. In germline, CDR1 is PRHDT, CDR2 FYEKMQ (reference sequence). This chain's CDR3 is CASSYTGLSYEQYF. In DNA, the CDR3 is TGTGCCAGCAGCTACACGGGACTTTCCTACGAGCAGTACTTC.

The genes are TRBV5-1 and TRBJ2-2; a possible D gene is TRBD1 (6 bases). V shed 5 bases and J shed 0 bases, with 14 bases lying between them. CDR1 and CDR2 (germline): SGHRS, YFSETQ. The CDR3 loop spans 16 amino acids. DNA for the CDR3: TGCGCCAGCAGTCTGACCGGGACAACGAACACCGGGGAGCTGTTTTTT. As protein: CASSLTGTTNTGELFF. The entire variable domain, with the rest obtained from reference TRBV5-1 and TRBJ2-2, is as follows: KAGVTQTPRYLIKTRGQQVTLSCSPISGHRSVSWYQQTPGQGLQFLFEYFSETQRNKGNFPGRFSGRQFSNSRSEMNVSTLELGDSALYLCASSLTGTTNTGELFFGEGSRLTVL.